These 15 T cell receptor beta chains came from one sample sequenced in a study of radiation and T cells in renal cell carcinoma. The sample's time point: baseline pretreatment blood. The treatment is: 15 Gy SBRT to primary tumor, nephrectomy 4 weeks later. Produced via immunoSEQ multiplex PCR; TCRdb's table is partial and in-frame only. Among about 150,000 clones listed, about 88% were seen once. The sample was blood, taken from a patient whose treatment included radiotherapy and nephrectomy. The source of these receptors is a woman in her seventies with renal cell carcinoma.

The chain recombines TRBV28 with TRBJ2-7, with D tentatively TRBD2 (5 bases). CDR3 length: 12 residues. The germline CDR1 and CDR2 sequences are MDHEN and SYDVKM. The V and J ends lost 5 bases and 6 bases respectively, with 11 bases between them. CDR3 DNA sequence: TGTGCCAGCAGTCATCTCGAGGGCGAGCAGTACTTC. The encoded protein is CASSHLEGEQYF. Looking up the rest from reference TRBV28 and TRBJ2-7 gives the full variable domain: DVKVTQSSRYLVKRTGEKVFLECVQDMDHENMFWYRQDPGLGLRLIYFSYDVKMKEKGDIPEGYSVSREKKERFSLILESASTNQTSMYLCASSHLEGEQYFGPGTRLTVT.

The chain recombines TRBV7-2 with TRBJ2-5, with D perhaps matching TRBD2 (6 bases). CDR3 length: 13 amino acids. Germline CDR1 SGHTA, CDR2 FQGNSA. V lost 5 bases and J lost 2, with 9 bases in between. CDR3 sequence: CASSPGRQETQYF. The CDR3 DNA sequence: TGTGCCAGCAGCCCCGGGAGACAAGAGACCCAGTACTTC. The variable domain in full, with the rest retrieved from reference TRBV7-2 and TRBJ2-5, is GAGVSQSPSNKVTEKGKDVELRCDPISGHTALYWYRQSLGQGLEFLIYFQGNSAPDKSGLPSDRFSAERTGGSVSTLTIQRTQQEDSAVYLCASSPGRQETQYFGPGTRLLVL.

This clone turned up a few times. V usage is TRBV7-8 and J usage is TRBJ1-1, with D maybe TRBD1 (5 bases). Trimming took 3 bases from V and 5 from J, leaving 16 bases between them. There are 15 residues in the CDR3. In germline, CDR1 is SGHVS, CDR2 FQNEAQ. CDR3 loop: CASSFSGTGGTEAFF. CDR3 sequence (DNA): TGTGCCAGCAGCTTTTCCGGGACGGGAGGGACTGAAGCTTTCTTT.

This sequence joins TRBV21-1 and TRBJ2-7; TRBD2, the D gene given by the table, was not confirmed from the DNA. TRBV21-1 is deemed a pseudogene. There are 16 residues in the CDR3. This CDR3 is CASILSEASGYYEQYF. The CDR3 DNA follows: TGTGCCAGCATACTCTCGGAGGCGTCGGGTTACTACGAGCAGTACTTC.

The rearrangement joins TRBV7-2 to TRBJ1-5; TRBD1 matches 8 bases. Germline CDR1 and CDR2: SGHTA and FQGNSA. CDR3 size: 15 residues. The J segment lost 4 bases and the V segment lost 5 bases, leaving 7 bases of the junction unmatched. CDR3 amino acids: CASSPGQGLNQPQHF. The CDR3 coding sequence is TGTGCCAGCAGCCCAGGACAGGGTCTTAATCAGCCCCAGCATTTT.

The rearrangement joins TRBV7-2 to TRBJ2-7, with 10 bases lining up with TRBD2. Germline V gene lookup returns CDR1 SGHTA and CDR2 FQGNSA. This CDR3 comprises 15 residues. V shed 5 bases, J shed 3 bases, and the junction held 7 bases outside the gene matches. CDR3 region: CASSPRLAGRYEQYF. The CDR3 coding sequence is TGTGCCAGCAGCCCGCGACTAGCGGGCCGCTACGAGCAGTACTTC.

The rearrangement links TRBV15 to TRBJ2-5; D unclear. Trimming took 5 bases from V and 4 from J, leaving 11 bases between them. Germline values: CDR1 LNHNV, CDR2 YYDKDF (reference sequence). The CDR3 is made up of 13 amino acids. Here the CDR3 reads CATSSPSRETQYF. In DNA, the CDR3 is TGTGCCACCAGCTCCCCGAGCCGAGAGACCCAGTACTTC.

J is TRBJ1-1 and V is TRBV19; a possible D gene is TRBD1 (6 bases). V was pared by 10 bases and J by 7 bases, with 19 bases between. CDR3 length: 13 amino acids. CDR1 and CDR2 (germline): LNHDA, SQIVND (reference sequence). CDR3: CATNPTGKGEAFF. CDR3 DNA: TGTGCCACGAACCCCACAGGGAAGGGTGAAGCTTTCTTT. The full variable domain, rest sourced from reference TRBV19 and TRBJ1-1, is DGGITQSPKYLFRKEGQNVTLSCEQNLNHDAMYWYRQDPGQGLRLIYYSQIVNDFQKGDIAEGYSVSREKKESFPLTVTSAQKNPTAFYLCATNPTGKGEAFFGQGTRLTVV.

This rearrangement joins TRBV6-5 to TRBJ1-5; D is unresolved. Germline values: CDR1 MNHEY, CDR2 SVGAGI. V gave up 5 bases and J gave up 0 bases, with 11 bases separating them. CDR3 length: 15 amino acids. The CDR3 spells CASSATLNSNQPQHF. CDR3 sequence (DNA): TGTGCCAGCAGTGCCACCCTAAATAGCAATCAGCCCCAGCATTTT.

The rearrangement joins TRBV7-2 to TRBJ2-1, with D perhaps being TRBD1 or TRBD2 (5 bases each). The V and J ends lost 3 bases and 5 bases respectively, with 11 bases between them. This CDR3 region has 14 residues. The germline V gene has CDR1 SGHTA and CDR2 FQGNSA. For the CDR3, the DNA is TGTGCCAGCAGCTTGGGGACCGTGAACAATGAGCAGTTCTTC. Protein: CASSLGTVNNEQFF.

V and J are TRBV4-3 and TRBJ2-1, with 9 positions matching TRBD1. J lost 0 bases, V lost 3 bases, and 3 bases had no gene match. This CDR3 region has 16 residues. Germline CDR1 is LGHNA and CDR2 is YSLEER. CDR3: CASSQRGQGSYNEQFF. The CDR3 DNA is TGCGCCAGCAGCCAGAGGGGACAGGGCTCCTACAATGAGCAGTTCTTC.

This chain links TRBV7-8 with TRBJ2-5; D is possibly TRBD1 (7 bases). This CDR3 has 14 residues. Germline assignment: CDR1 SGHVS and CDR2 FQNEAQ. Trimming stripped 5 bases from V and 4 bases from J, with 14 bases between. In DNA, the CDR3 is TGTGCCAGCAGCGCGGGACAGATTAGAGAGACCCAGTACTTC. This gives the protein CASSAGQIRETQYF.

CDR3 sequence: CASSLGGSNYGYTF. The CDR3, as DNA: TGTGCCAGCAGCTTAGGAGGGTCCAACTATGGCTACACCTTC. This chain connects TRBV7-6 to TRBJ1-2; no definite D call. The CDR3 length is 14 residues. V was trimmed by 1 base and J by 2 bases, leaving 8 bases between them. Per the germline V gene, CDR1 is SGHVS and CDR2 is FNYEAQ. Full variable domain (outside the CDR3, taken from reference TRBV7-6 and TRBJ1-2): GAGVSQSPRYKVTKRGQDVALRCDPISGHVSLYWYRQALGQGPEFLTYFNYEAQQDKSGLPNDRFSAERPEGSISTLTIQRTEQRDSAMYRCASSLGGSNYGYTFGSGTRLTVV.

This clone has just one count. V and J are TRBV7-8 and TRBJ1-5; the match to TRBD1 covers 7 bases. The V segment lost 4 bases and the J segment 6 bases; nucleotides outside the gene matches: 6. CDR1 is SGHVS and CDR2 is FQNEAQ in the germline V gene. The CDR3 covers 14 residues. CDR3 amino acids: CASSSGGASQPQHF. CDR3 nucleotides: TGTGCCAGCAGCTCAGGGGGGGCGTCTCAGCCCCAGCATTTT.

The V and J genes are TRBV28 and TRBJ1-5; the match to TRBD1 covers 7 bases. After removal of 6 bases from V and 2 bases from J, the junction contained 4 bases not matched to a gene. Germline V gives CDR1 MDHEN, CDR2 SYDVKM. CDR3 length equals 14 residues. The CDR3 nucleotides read TGTGCCAGCAGGGCCGGGACAGGCAATCAGCCCCAGCATTTT. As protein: CASRAGTGNQPQHF.